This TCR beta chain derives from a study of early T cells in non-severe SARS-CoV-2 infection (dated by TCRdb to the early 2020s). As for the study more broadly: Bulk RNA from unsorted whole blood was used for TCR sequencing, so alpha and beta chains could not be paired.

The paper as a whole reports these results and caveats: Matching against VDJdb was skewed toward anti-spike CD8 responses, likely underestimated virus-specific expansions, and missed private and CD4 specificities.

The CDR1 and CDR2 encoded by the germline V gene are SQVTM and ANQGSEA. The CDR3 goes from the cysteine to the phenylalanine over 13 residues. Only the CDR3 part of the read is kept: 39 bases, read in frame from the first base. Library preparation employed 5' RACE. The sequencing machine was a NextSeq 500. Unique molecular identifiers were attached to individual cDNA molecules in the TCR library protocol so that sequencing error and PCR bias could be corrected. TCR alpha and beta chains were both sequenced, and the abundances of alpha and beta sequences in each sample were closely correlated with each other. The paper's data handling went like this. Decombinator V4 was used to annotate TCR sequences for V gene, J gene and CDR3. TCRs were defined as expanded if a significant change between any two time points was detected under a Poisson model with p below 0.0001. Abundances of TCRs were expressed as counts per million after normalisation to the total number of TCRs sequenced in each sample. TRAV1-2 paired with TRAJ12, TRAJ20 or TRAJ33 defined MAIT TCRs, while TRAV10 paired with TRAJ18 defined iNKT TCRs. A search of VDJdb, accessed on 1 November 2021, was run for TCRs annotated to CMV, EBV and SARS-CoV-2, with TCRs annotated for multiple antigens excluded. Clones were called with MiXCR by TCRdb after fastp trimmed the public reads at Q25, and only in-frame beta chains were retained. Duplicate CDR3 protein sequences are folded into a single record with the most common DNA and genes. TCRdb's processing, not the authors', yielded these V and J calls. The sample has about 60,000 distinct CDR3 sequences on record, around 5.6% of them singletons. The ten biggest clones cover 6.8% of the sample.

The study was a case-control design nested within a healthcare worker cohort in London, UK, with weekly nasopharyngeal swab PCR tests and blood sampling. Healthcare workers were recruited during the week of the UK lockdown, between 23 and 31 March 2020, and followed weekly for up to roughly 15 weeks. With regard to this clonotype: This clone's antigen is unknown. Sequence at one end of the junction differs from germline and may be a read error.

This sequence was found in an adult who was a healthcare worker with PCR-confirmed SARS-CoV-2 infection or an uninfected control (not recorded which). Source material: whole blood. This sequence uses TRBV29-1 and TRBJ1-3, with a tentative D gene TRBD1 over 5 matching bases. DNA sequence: TGCAGCGTTCGGGACTCCAATGGAAACACTATATATTTT. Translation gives CSVRDSNGNTIYF.